The rows below give T cell receptor beta chains drawn from one sample of a study of spatial heterogeneity in lung cancer. Using its own MiXCR run on the 5' RACE reads, TCRdb lists one record per CDR3 protein. The sample carries fewer than 13,000 distinct CDR3 sequences, approximately 8.1% recorded once. This specimen was PBMCs, taken at surgery. The receptors originated from a male donor with early-stage non-small cell lung cancer. Both conserved end residues are part of each CDR3. The D gene is left open where the match is weak. Clone size is stated in some rows and not others, as once, few, many or a class when expanded.

>TRBJ1-6|many|TRBV4-3|-
CASSQRKGGGRLNSPLHF
TGCGCCAGCAGCCAGAGGAAGGGCGGGGGGCGACTCAATTCACCCCTCCACTTT
>TRBJ2-6|many|TRBV6-2/TRBV6-3|TRBD1
CASSYTSGTGSAGANVLTF
TGTGCCAGCAGTTACACATCCGGGACAGGGAGTGCTGGGGCCAACGTCCTGACTTTC
>TRBJ2-7|-|TRBV9|-
CASSTDEYEQYF
TGTGCCAGCAGCACCGACGAGTACGAGCAGTACTTC
>TRBJ2-1|-|TRBV5-4|TRBD2
CASSRPGLAGGPGNEQFF
TGTGCCAGCAGCCGACCGGGACTAGCGGGAGGGCCAGGAAATGAGCAGTTCTTC
>TRBJ2-3|many|TRBV7-8|-
CASSLAPYPDTQYF
TGTGCCAGCAGCTTAGCCCCCTACCCCGATACGCAGTATTTT
>TRBJ2-5|medium-sized|TRBV6-2/TRBV6-3|-
CASMEAETQYF
TGTGCCAGCATGGAGGCGGAGACCCAGTACTTC
>TRBJ2-7|medium-sized|TRBV19|TRBD1
CASRSSGGGYEQYF
TGTGCCAGTAGATCGTCAGGGGGCGGATACGAGCAGTACTTC
>TRBJ2-6|-|TRBV5-5|-
CASSLRGNRATGANVLTF
TGTGCCAGCAGCTTGCGAGGTAACAGAGCGACTGGGGCCAACGTCCTGACTTTC
>TRBJ1-4|many|TRBV7-9|TRBD1
CASSLGTGAANEKLFF
TGTGCCAGCAGCTTAGGGACAGGGGCGGCTAATGAAAAACTGTTTTTT
>TRBJ2-1|many|TRBV29-1|-
CSVEGLARSYNEQFF
TGCAGCGTTGAAGGCCTAGCGCGCTCCTACAATGAGCAGTTCTTC
>TRBJ1-2|medium-sized|TRBV7-2|TRBD1
CASSSWDRGDYGYTF
TGTGCCAGCAGCTCCTGGGACAGGGGAGACTATGGCTACACCTTC
>TRBJ1-1|medium-sized|TRBV27|-
CASSSLGGANTEAFF
TGTGCCAGCAGTTCCCTGGGGGGTGCGAACACTGAAGCTTTCTTT
>TRBJ1-5|few|TRBV4-1|-
CASSTQGGANQPQHF
TGCGCCAGCAGCACACAAGGGGGGGCCAATCAGCCCCAGCATTTT
>TRBJ2-5|many|TRBV10-3|-
CAISGEGETQYF
TGTGCCATCAGCGGCGAGGGAGAGACCCAGTACTTC
>TRBJ1-2|many|TRBV20-1|-
CSARGSQGRFSYGYTF
TGCAGTGCTAGAGGTTCCCAGGGGAGGTTTAGCTATGGCTACACCTTC
>TRBJ1-6|-|TRBV7-9|-
CASSQGTNSPLHF
TGTGCCAGCAGCCAGGGTACTAATTCACCCCTCCACTTT
>TRBJ1-1|many|TRBV2|-
CASNLQGGTEAFF
TGTGCCAGCAATTTACAGGGTGGCACTGAAGCTTTCTTT
>TRBJ2-2|many|TRBV9|-
CASSATGRPTDLFF
TGTGCCAGCAGCGCGACGGGACGCCCCACGGATCTGTTTTTT
>TRBJ1-1|many|TRBV12-5|-
CASGLEVAGMNTEAFF
TGTGCTAGTGGTTTGGAGGTTGCCGGGATGAACACTGAAGCTTTCTTT
>TRBJ2-1|many|TRBV14|-
CASSQVVNPWANEQFF
TGTGCCAGCAGCCAAGTGGTCAATCCCTGGGCCAATGAGCAGTTCTTC
>TRBJ2-2|many|TRBV29-1|-
CSGAAANTGELFF
TGCAGCGGGGCGGCGGCGAACACCGGGGAGCTGTTTTTT
>TRBJ2-2|-|TRBV5-1|TRBD2
CASSVRASGGNTGELFF
TGCGCCAGCAGCGTCCGAGCTAGCGGGGGGAACACCGGGGAGCTGTTTTTT
>TRBJ2-6|medium-sized|TRBV7-9|-
CASSLAGAGANVLTF
TGTGCCAGCAGCTTAGCGGGGGCTGGGGCCAACGTCCTGACTTTC
>TRBJ2-1|-|TRBV28|-
CASSLFQGPYNEQFF
TGTGCCAGCAGTTTATTCCAGGGGCCCTACAATGAGCAGTTCTTC
>TRBJ2-1|many|TRBV18|-
CASSREGESEQFF
TGTGCCAGCTCACGGGAGGGGGAAAGTGAGCAGTTCTTC
>TRBJ2-7|many|TRBV5-5|-
CASSPRLGTPYEQYF
TGTGCCAGCAGCCCGAGGTTGGGGACACCTTACGAGCAGTACTTC
>TRBJ1-6|few|TRBV20-1|TRBD1
CSARDRGSYNSPLHF
TGCAGTGCTAGGGACAGGGGTTCCTATAATTCACCCCTCCACTTT